Below, 17 T cell receptor beta chains from the same sample are listed, as sequenced in a study of metastatic and nonmetastatic thyroid tumors. None of the patients had undergone any treatment ahead of thyroid surgery. TCRdb re-called the PCR reads via MiXCR. The data hold about 25,000 clones, with approximately 20% observed a single time. Sequenced input: adjacent normal tissue. All receptors derive from a female donor with papillary thyroid cancer or a benign thyroid nodule (not recorded which). Some clones in this sample may be carry-over from other donors' samples.

This clone was detected many times. V gene TRBV7-2 combines with J gene TRBJ1-5, with a weak D call TRBD1 (6 bases). The CDR3 contains 17 residues. Trimming took 4 bases from V and 5 from J, leaving 21 bases between them. Germline V gene sequence: CDR1 SGHTA, CDR2 FQGNSA. DNA for the CDR3: TGTGCCAGCAGCTCCGGGACACTCCCTTTCTCCCATCAGCCCCAGCATTTT. Protein product: CASSSGTLPFSHQPQHF.

As for this clone: A read error may account for a junction end that differs from germline. The genes are TRBV19 and TRBJ1-1; D gene unclear. Per germline, CDR1 LNHDA and CDR2 SQIVND (reference sequence). The CDR3 has 18 residues. The CDR3 is CASSIEVVTMGRNTEAFF. The CDR3 bases are TGTGCCAGTAGTATCGAAGTGGTGACAATGGGCCGGAACACTGAAGCCTTCTTT.

This clone appeared many times. The chain has TRBV29-1 and TRBJ2-7; weak D call: TRBD1 (7 bases). Germline V CDR1 and CDR2: SQVTM, ANQGSEA. The CDR3 loop spans 13 amino acids. V was pared by 2 bases and J by 0 bases, with 8 bases between. The CDR3 loop reads CSVEQGGSYEQYF. The CDR3 nucleotides read TGCAGCGTTGAACAGGGGGGCTCCTACGAGCAGTACTTC.

This chain links TRBV6-1 with TRBJ1-1, with D possibly being TRBD1 (5 bases). The CDR3 sequence is 15 residues long. Trimming pared 1 base from V and 11 bases from J, leaving 20 bases between. Germline V gene sequence: CDR1 MNHNS, CDR2 SASEGT. The CDR3 reads CASSEVAGSDSDAFF. CDR3 DNA sequence: TGTGCCAGCAGTGAAGTAGCAGGGTCGGACTCGGATGCTTTCTTT.

This rearrangement joins TRBV18 to TRBJ2-1; no firm D call. Germline V gives CDR1 KGHSH, CDR2 LQKENI. The CDR3 sequence is 12 residues long. Trimming removed 2 bases from V and 7 bases from J, with 6 bases in between. CDR3 in amino acids: CASSPAVNEQFF. The DNA of the CDR3 is TGTGCCAGCTCACCAGCCGTTAATGAGCAGTTCTTC.

In this sample, this clone is medium-sized. The chain recombines TRBV11-3 with TRBJ2-7, with 9 bases lining up with TRBD1. Germline V CDR1 and CDR2: SGHNT, YENEEA. The V and J ends lost 3 bases and 2 bases, in that order; junction bases with no gene match: 2. The CDR3 has 14 amino acids. Written as DNA, the CDR3 is TGTGCCAGCAGCTTCAGGACAGGGGCCTACGAGCAGTACTTC. Protein product: CASSFRTGAYEQYF.

This clone was counted many times. The chain is built from TRBV29-1 and TRBJ1-5; 10 bases line up with TRBD1. The CDR3 totals 14 residues. Per germline, CDR1 SQVTM and CDR2 ANQGSEA. V lost 6 bases, J lost 6 bases, and 8 bases stayed unmatched. The CDR3 loop is CSVGQGGPGQPQHF. The CDR3 bases are TGCAGCGTCGGACAGGGGGGCCCGGGTCAGCCCCAGCATTTT.

The table lists this clone with many counts. The chain carries TRBV20-1 and TRBJ2-6; 7 nucleotides align to TRBD1. With V trimmed by 4 bases and J by 7 bases, 7 bases remained unmatched. The CDR3 contains 14 residues. Per the germline V gene, CDR1 is DFQATT and CDR2 is SNEGSKA (reference sequence). CDR3 coding DNA: TGCAGTGCTACCCCAGGGGGAAGCGCCAACGTCCTGACTTTC. Protein sequence: CSATPGGSANVLTF.

In regard to this clone: A junction end diverges from the germline sequence, so it may reflect a read error. As DNA, the CDR3 is TGTGCCAGAAGTGTAGAGGCCCAAGGGAGCACTGAAGCTTTCTTT. It specifies CARSVEAQGSTEAFF. J is TRBJ1-1 and V is TRBV6-4; D ambiguous. The germline CDR1 and CDR2 sequences are MRHNA and SNTAGT. This CDR3 spans 15 amino acids.

Worth noting for this clone: One end of the junction fails to match germline, which may point to a read error. The V gene is TRBV7-9, the J gene TRBJ2-7, with 7 bases matching TRBD1. This CDR3 has 15 amino acids. Germline assignment: CDR1 SEHNR and CDR2 FQNEAQ (reference sequence). The CDR3 DNA follows: TGTGCCATCAGCCCCCCTGGGACAGTCTCCTACGAGCAGTACTTC. Translation: CAISPPGTVSYEQYF.

In its sample, this clone was seen a few times. The chain carries TRBV6-1 and TRBJ2-3, with unresolved D. This CDR3 contains 14 residues. In germline, CDR1 is MNHNS, CDR2 SASEGT. V was shortened by 7 bases and J by 1 base, with 12 bases between the two germline ends. The CDR3 DNA reads as TGTGCCAGCAAGCGAGAAACTGGCACAGATACGCAGTATTTT. Translated, it gives CASKRETGTDTQYF.

The chain has TRBV5-1 and TRBJ1-1, with D perhaps TRBD1 (5 bases). V was pared by 1 base and J by 3 bases, with 7 bases between. CDR1 is SGHRS and CDR2 is YFSETQ in the germline V gene. The CDR3 consists of 13 residues. CDR3 residues: CASSLLGDTEAFF. The CDR3 region has the DNA TGCGCCAGCAGCTTGTTGGGGGACACTGAAGCTTTCTTT.

This clone showed up just a few times. This chain uses TRBV27 with TRBJ2-1; 8 nucleotides agree with TRBD1. Germline CDR1 reads MNHEY; CDR2 reads SMNVEV (reference sequence). This CDR3 is built from 14 residues. With 6 bases clipped from V and 9 bases from J, the junction kept 10 bases outside the gene matches. The CDR3 is CASRLPWTGFEQFF. CDR3 nucleotides: TGTGCCAGCAGACTCCCCTGGACAGGGTTTGAGCAGTTCTTC.

In this sample, this clone turned up many times. This CDR3 reads CSVDRDRLDNEQFF. CDR3 in DNA: TGCAGCGTCGACCGGGACAGGTTGGACAATGAGCAGTTCTTC. V is TRBV29-1 and J is TRBJ2-1; 8 bases align to TRBD1. The V segment lost 6 bases and the J segment 5 bases; nucleotides outside the gene matches: 9. The CDR3 sequence is 14 residues long. Germline values: CDR1 SQVTM, CDR2 ANQGSEA.

By frequency in the sample, this clone is medium-sized (0.01 to 0.1%). The chain employs TRBV6-4 and TRBJ2-7; D gene unclear. Looked up from germline, CDR1 is MRHNA and CDR2 is SNTAGT. The V end lost 4 bases, the J end lost 0 bases, and 10 bases lay between the germline ends. The CDR3 runs to 14 residues. CDR3 region: CASSVPASSYEQYF. CDR3 DNA: TGTGCCAGCAGTGTACCTGCGAGCTCCTACGAGCAGTACTTC.

This clone was observed many times. The V gene is TRBV7-9, the J gene TRBJ1-2, with TRBD1 matching 7 bases. After removal of 6 bases from V and 2 bases from J, the junction contained 9 bases not matched to a gene. The CDR3 is made up of 15 amino acids. CDR1 and CDR2 (germline): SEHNR, FQNEAQ (reference sequence). In DNA, the CDR3 is TGTGCCAGCAGTCCCGGACAGGACCCCAACTATGGCTACACCTTC. It encodes CASSPGQDPNYGYTF.

The chain carries TRBV7-2 and TRBJ2-7, with 8 bases matching TRBD2. The V segment lost 5 bases and the J segment 3 bases; nucleotides outside the gene matches: 6. The CDR3 has 14 amino acids. Per the germline V gene, CDR1 is SGHTA and CDR2 is FQGNSA. CDR3 coding DNA: TGTGCCAGCAGCCTTAGCGGGATAAGCTACGAGCAGTACTTC. Translating gives CASSLSGISYEQYF.